The sequence of this TCR beta chain was determined in a study of blood T cell repertoires in COVID-19. On the study more broadly: The United States, Italy and Spain provided the acute and convalescent COVID-19 samples. Sample material is recorded as cDNA or gDNA derived from T cells, B-cell-depleted T cells, or PBMCs.

In the source study's methods: Reference gene primer amplification gave estimated nucleated cell counts. Profiling relied on immunoSEQ multiplex PCR, and the TCRdb table lists in-frame clones only, not all of them. D and trimming were read from the DNA, whereas the V and J calls and clone size are those reported in that table. Among about 370,000 clones listed, 90% were seen once. The CDR3 has 15 amino acids. Germline V gene sequence: CDR1 SGHAT, CDR2 FQNNGV. Trimming at V came to 5 bases and at J to 4 bases, leaving 9 bases not matched to a gene. The rearrangement joins TRBV11-2 to TRBJ2-7, with 9 bases matching TRBD2. The origin of this receptor is a man between 18 and 29 years old with active or convalescent COVID-19. The sequenced sample was peripheral blood. The chain's CDR3 is CASSPESSGEYEQYF. The CDR3 region has the DNA TGTGCCAGCAGCCCGGAGTCTAGCGGGGAGTACGAGCAGTACTTC.